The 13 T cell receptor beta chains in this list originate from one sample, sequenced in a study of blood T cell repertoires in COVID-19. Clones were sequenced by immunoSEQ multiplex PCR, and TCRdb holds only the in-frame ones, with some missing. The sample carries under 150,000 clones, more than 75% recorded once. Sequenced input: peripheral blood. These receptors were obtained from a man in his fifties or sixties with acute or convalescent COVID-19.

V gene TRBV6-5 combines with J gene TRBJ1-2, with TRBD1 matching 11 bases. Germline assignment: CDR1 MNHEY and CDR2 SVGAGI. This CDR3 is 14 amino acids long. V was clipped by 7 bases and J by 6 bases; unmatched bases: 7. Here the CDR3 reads CASILGQGADGYTF. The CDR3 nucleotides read TGTGCCAGCATCCTAGGACAGGGGGCGGATGGCTACACCTTC.

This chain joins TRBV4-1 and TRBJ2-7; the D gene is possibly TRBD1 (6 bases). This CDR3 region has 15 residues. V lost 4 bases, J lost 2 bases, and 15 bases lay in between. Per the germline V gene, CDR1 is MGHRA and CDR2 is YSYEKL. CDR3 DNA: TGCGCCAGCAGCCTAGTGACAGGTACCACCTACGAGCAGTACTTC. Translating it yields CASSLVTGTTYEQYF.

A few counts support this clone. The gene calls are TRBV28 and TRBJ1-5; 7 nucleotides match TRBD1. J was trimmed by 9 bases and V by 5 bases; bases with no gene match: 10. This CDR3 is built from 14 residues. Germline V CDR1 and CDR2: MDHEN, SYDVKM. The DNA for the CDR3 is TGTGCCAGCAGTGAGGGACAGACCTTCGGGCCCCAGCATTTT. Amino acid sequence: CASSEGQTFGPQHF.

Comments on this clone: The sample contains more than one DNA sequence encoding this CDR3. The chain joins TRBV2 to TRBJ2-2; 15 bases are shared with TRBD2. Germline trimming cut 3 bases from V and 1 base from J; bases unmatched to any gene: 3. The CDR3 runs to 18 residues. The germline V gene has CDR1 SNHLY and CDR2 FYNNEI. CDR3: CASSESGLAGGNTGELFF. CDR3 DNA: TGTGCCAGCAGTGAGTCGGGACTAGCGGGAGGGAACACCGGGGAGCTGTTTTTT.

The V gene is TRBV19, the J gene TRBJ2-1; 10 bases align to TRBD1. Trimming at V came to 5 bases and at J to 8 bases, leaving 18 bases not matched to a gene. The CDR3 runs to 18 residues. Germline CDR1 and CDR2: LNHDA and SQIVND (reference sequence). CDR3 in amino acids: CASSPPTLTGGQSDEQFF. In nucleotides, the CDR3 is TGTGCCAGTAGTCCCCCTACCTTGACAGGGGGCCAGTCTGATGAGCAGTTCTTC.

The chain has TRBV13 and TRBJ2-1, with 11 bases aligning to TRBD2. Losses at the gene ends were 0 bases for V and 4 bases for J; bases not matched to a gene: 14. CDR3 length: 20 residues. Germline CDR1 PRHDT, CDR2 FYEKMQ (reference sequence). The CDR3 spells CASSLGLSSGRARGYNEQFF. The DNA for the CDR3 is TGTGCCAGCAGCTTAGGCCTAAGTAGCGGGAGGGCCCGTGGATACAATGAGCAGTTCTTC.

The CDR3 reads CASSTRQGGTDTQYF. The CDR3 DNA reads TGTGCCAGTAGTACAAGACAGGGGGGGACAGATACGCAGTATTTT. The rearrangement uses TRBV19 and TRBJ2-3; 9 bases are shared with TRBD1. J lost 3 bases, V lost 4 bases, and 5 bases had no gene match. This CDR3 comprises 15 residues. The V gene's germline CDR1 is LNHDA and CDR2 SQIVND (reference sequence).

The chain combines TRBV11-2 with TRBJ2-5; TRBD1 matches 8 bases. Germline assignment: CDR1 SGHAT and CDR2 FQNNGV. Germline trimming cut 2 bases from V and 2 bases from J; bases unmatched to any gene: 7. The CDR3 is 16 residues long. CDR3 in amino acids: CASSLSWTGTQETQYF. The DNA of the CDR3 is TGTGCCAGCAGCTTATCATGGACAGGGACTCAAGAGACCCAGTACTTC.

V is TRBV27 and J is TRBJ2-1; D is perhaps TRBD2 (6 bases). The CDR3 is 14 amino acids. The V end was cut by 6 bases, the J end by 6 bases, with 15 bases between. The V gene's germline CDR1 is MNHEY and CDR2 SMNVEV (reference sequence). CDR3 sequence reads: CASSTINGGNEQFF. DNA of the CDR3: TGTGCCAGCAGCACAATTAACGGGGGCAATGAGCAGTTCTTC.

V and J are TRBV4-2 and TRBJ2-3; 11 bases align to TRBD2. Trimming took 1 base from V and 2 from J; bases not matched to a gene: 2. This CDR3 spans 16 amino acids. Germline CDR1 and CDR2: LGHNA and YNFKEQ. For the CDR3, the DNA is TGTGCCAGCAGCCAAGTGACTAGCGGGAACACAGATACGCAGTATTTT. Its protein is CASSQVTSGNTDTQYF.

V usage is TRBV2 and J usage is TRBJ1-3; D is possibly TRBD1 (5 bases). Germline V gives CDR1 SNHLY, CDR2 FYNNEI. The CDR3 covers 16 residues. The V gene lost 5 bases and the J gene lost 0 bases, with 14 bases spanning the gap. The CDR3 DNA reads TGTGCCAGCAGTCAATGGGGCCCCGACTCTGGAAACACCATATATTTT. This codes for CASSQWGPDSGNTIYF. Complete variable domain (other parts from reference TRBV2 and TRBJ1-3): EPEVTQTPSHQVTQMGQEVILRCVPISNHLYFYWYRQILGQKVEFLVSFYNNEISEKSEIFDDQFSVERPDGSNFTLKIRSTKLEDSAMYFCASSQWGPDSGNTIYFGEGSWLTVV.

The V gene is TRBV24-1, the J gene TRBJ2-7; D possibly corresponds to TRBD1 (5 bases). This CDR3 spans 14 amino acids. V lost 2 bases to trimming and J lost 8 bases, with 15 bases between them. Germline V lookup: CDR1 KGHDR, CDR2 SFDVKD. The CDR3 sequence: CATSDSRVEAKQYF. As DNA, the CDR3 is TGTGCCACCAGTGATTCCAGGGTTGAGGCGAAGCAGTACTTC.

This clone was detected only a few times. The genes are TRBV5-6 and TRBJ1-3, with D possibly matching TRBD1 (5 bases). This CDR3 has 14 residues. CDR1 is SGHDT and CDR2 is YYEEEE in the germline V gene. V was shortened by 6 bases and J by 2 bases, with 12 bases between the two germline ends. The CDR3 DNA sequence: TGTGCCAGCACCGACGGAGGGGCTGGAAACACCATATATTTT. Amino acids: CASTDGGAGNTIYF.